The 7 T cell receptor beta chains given below trace back to one sample, sequenced in a study of T cells in Graves' hyperthyroidism and ophthalmopathy. The investigators amplified TCR beta CDR3 regions from RNA transcripts. HTBI primers were employed in a first-round RT-PCR of the TCR CDR3. TCRdb independently ran MiXCR on the multiplex PCR reads; one entry per CDR3 protein. The sample shows approximately 430,000 distinct CDR3 sequences, approximately 14% of them seen only once. Sequencing was carried out using blood. These TCRs come from a woman aged 18-35 years with Graves' hyperthyroidism.

This clonotype has ten or more counts. The chain couples TRBV11-3 to TRBJ2-3; perhaps TRBD2 as D (5 bases). Trimming left V 4 bases short and J 0 bases short, with 14 bases between. The CDR3 has 16 amino acids. Germline-derived CDR1 and CDR2 are SGHNT and YENEEA. This CDR3 reads CASSSAVFSSTDTQYF. The CDR3 DNA reads as TGTGCCAGCAGCTCAGCGGTGTTTAGTAGCACAGATACGCAGTATTTT.

This clonotype was observed many times. The chain employs TRBV5-1 and TRBJ2-4, with D hard to call. CDR3 size: 16 residues. Trimming pared 4 bases from V and 0 bases from J, leaving 14 bases between. The germline CDR1 and CDR2 sequences are SGHRS and YFSETQ. The DNA for the CDR3 is TGCGCCAGCAGCGACGGACGGATCATAGCCAAAAACATTCAGTACTTC. It yields the protein CASSDGRIIAKNIQYF.

Ten or more counts support this clonotype. The chain joins TRBV29-1 to TRBJ2-3; the D is unclear. The CDR3 sequence is 11 residues long. V was pared by 7 bases and J by 11 bases, with 16 bases between. Per the germline V gene, CDR1 is SQVTM and CDR2 is ANQGSEA. CDR3 protein: CSAGDSIMQYF. The CDR3 region has the DNA TGCAGCGCCGGCGACTCCATCATGCAGTATTTT.

This clonotype came up many times. The chain has TRBV5-1 and TRBJ1-1; D is unresolved. The CDR3 length is 11 residues. In germline, CDR1 is SGHRS, CDR2 YFSETQ. Trimming left V 7 bases short and J 1 base short, with 5 bases between. The CDR3 loop reads CASRSNTEAFF. Written as DNA, the CDR3 is TGCGCCAGCCGATCGAACACTGAAGCTTTCTTT.

The rearrangement links TRBV7-2 to TRBJ2-5; 13 positions agree with TRBD2. V gave up 5 bases and J gave up 2 bases; unmatched junction bases: 8. Germline V gene data show CDR1 as SGHTA and CDR2 as FQGNSA. This CDR3 is built from 17 residues. The CDR3 nucleotides are TGTGCCAGCAGCAGAGGACTAGCGGGGGTAGAACAAGAGACCCAGTACTTC. Protein product: CASSRGLAGVEQETQYF.

In its sample, this clonotype was seen many times. This chain connects TRBV5-1 to TRBJ1-2; possible D gene TRBD1, 6 bases. Deletions cut 1 base from V and 8 bases from J, with 15 bases between. Germline V lookup: CDR1 SGHRS, CDR2 YFSETQ. The CDR3 totals 14 residues. DNA of the CDR3: TGCGCCAGCAGCTTGACCCACAGGGTTGGGGGCTACACCTTC. Translation: CASSLTHRVGGYTF.

This clonotype was detected only a few times. The rearrangement joins TRBV10-2 to TRBJ1-6, with 12 bases aligning to TRBD1. The CDR3 contains 16 residues. J gave up 7 bases and V 6 bases, and 7 bases lay outside the gene matches. Per germline, CDR1 WSHSY and CDR2 SAAADI. The CDR3 DNA reads as TGCGCCAGCAGAGAGGGACAGGGGGCTGAGAATTCACCCCTCCACTTT. Translation: CASREGQGAENSPLHF.